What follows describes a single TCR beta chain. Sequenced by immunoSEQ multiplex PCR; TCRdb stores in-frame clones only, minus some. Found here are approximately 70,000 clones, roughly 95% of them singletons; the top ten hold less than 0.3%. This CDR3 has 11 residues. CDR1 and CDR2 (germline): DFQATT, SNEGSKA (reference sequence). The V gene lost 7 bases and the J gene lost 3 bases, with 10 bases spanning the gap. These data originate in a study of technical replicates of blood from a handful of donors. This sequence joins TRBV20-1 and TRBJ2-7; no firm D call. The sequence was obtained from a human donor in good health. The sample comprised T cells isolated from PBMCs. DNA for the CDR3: TGCAGTGTTCTTGGCGGCTACGAGCAGTACTTC. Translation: CSVLGGYEQYF.